The 5 T cell receptor beta chains below come from one sample, sequenced in a study of graft-versus-host responses after intestinal transplantation. Sequencing used immunoSEQ multiplex PCR; TCRdb keeps in-frame clones, though not all of them. Among about 89,000 clones listed, just under 95% were seen once. These receptors are not linked to any known antigen. Sample: unstimulated CD4+ T cells sorted from spleen or lymph node cells, taken before intestinal transplant. The source of these receptors is a human donor who received an intestinal transplant.

The chain couples TRBV5-1 to TRBJ2-3; 16 nucleotides match TRBD2. Germline trimming cut 7 bases from V and 4 bases from J; bases unmatched to any gene: 9. Germline V gene sequence: CDR1 SGHRS, CDR2 YFSETQ. The CDR3 has 17 amino acids. The CDR3, as DNA: TGCGCCAGCTTCCCGGGACTAGCGGGAGGGCCCGCAGATACGCAGTATTTT. It specifies CASFPGLAGGPADTQYF. Drawing the rest from reference TRBV5-1 and TRBJ2-3, the complete variable domain is KAGVTQTPRYLIKTRGQQVTLSCSPISGHRSVSWYQQTPGQGLQFLFEYFSETQRNKGNFPGRFSGRQFSNSRSEMNVSTLELGDSALYLCASFPGLAGGPADTQYFGPGTRLTVL.

The gene calls are TRBV30 and TRBJ1-2, with D unclear. The V and J ends lost 0 bases and 0 bases respectively, with 14 bases between them. The CDR3 is made up of 16 amino acids. CDR1 and CDR2 (germline): GTSNPN, SVGIG (reference sequence). The CDR3 sequence is CAWSVGPTETNYGYTF. CDR3 DNA sequence: TGTGCCTGGAGTGTAGGTCCGACTGAAACTAACTATGGCTACACCTTC.

V gene TRBV5-4 combines with J gene TRBJ2-5, with 11 bases fitting TRBD2. Unmatched junction bases numbered 7, after V lost 0 bases and J lost 3 bases. This CDR3 is 17 amino acids long. Germline CDR1 reads SGHNT; CDR2 reads YYREEE (reference sequence). CDR3 amino acids: CASSLELAGDREETQYF. The CDR3 bases are TGTGCCAGCAGCTTGGAACTAGCGGGAGACAGGGAAGAGACCCAGTACTTC.

V gene TRBV7-2 combines with J gene TRBJ2-1; the match to TRBD2 covers 11 bases. Trimming cost V 4 bases and J 7 bases; bases outside gene matches: 3. Germline assignment: CDR1 SGHTA and CDR2 FQGNSA. The CDR3 totals 14 residues. The CDR3 DNA reads TGTGCCAGCAGCTCTAGCGGGAGGAGAAATGAGCAGTTCTTC. It specifies CASSSSGRRNEQFF.

The V and J genes are TRBV5-1 and TRBJ2-1; D not certain. The CDR3 contains 12 residues. The V and J ends lost 4 bases and 5 bases respectively, with 7 bases between them. Germline V lookup: CDR1 SGHRS, CDR2 YFSETQ. DNA for the CDR3: TGCGCCAGCAGCCCTGACAACAATGAGCAGTTCTTC. Amino acid sequence: CASSPDNNEQFF.